This record concerns one T cell receptor beta chain sequence. This entry is derived from a study of long-term antiretroviral therapy in people with HIV. Germline lookup yields CDR1 ENHRY and CDR2 SYGVKD. The CDR3 sequence is 11 residues long. Trimming cost V 3 bases and J 10 bases, with 7 bases left between them. Samples were assayed with immunoSEQ v3.0 at survey level. Sequencing used immunoSEQ multiplex PCR; TCRdb keeps in-frame clones, though not all of them. The sample consists of tens of thousands of clones, 70% to 90% of them appearing once. This clonotype was obtained from a man between 18 and 29 years old with HIV. The specimen comprised unsorted PBMCs, sampled 2.2 years after starting antiretroviral therapy. V usage is TRBV10-3 and J usage is TRBJ2-1; D might be TRBD1 (6 bases). CDR3 DNA sequence: TGTGCCATCAGTGATGACAGGGAGCAGTTCTTC. Amino acid sequence: CAISDDREQFF.